This TCR beta chain was recorded in a study of human thymus T cells (TCRdb year 2020). About the full investigation: TCR alpha and beta repertoires from about 8 infant thymus samples and four related peripheral blood samples were characterized in the study. Donor ages ranging from roughly 7 to 250 days were recorded, and five to seven male and a couple of female infants were included in the cohort.

Thymus tissue was obtained as surgical resects removed during corrective cardiac surgery. Donors were immunologically healthy infants undergoing open corrective cardiac surgery for congenital heart defects in Finland. Thymocytes were released mechanically from tissue and stored at -70 °C as pellets of roughly 9-31 million cells. A QIAsymphony instrument was used to extract genomic DNA from frozen cell pellets. The immunoSEQ multiplex PCR assay was used to amplify the TCRB and TCRAD loci from a standardized quantity of quality-controlled genomic DNA. The amplicons spanned the V(D)J region and were long enough to cover the CDR3 and allow V and J genes to be identified. Through the commercial immunoSEQ service, the amplicons were sequenced on an Illumina platform. Under the source paper's analysis protocol: Primer bias and sequencing errors were corrected using previously described methods, and TCRAD and TCRB definitions followed the IMGT database. Analysis of the repertoires was done with immunoSEQ Analyzer 3.0 and VDJTools and included basic statistics, V/J segment usage, diversity estimates, rarefaction and pairwise overlap. To estimate diversity, the Chao1, ChaoE, Efron-Thisted, Shannon and inverse Simpson indices were applied, and diversity was also estimated on datasets down-sampled to the smallest sample. Repertoire overlap used strict matching of CDR3 nucleotide sequence, V gene and J gene, with Jaccard-based multidimensional scaling clustering. The immuneACCESS repertoire file appears here via TCRdb, limited to in-frame rearrangements. These files lack a portion of the clones; in checked studies, under half of the deficit traces to unresolved V genes, and the cause of the others is not known. That table furnishes V, J and clone size, whereas the DNA furnished D and trimming. The sample includes tens of thousands of clones, with 95% to 98% observed a single time. The top ten clones comprise 0.031% of the sample.

The paper as a whole reports these results and caveats: V and J gene segment usage appeared biased in both thymic and peripheral blood repertoires. Highly overlapping thymic TCR repertoires among unrelated individuals were reported in the related research. On average, thymus samples yielded 750,000 to 1,000,000 unique TCRB clonotypes, whereas blood samples yielded approximately 90,000.

In its sample, this clone was seen once. Its cognate antigen has yet to be identified. A junction end diverges from the germline sequence, so it may reflect a read error. The source is a boy younger than two with a congenital heart defect but otherwise immunologically healthy. The specimen sequenced was thymus tissue.

This receptor has the CDR3 CASSIRGDRGQETQYF. The DNA is as follows: TGTGCCAGTAGTATTAGGGGGGACAGGGGCCAAGAGACTCAGTACTTC. The V gene is TRBV19 and the J gene is TRBJ2-5, and 10 bases in between align with TRBD1. In the germline V gene (reference sequence), CDR1 corresponds to LNHDA and CDR2 to SQIVND. The CDR3, cysteine through phenylalanine, is 16 amino acids long. Of the read, only the CDR3 DNA is kept; its 48 bases are in frame from base 1.